These 20 T cell receptor beta chains share one sample of origin, sequenced in a study of CD8+ T cells in alopecia areata. RNA, once extracted, was reverse transcribed into cDNA for use as the sequencing template. The repertoire was sequenced with immunoSEQ multiplex PCR; TCRdb's copy has only in-frame clones and lacks some. The data contain fewer than 110,000 clones, 60% of them singletons. Treatment described: oral pan-JAK inhibitor, 5-10 mg twice daily. The specimen comprised CD8+ T cells sorted from blood, sampled around week 55, from a patient treated with tofacitinib. These receptors all come from a human donor with alopecia areata.

This chain connects TRBV5-6 to TRBJ2-5, with D uncertain. Per germline, CDR1 SGHDT and CDR2 YYEEEE. Deletions cut 4 bases from V and 3 bases from J, with 4 bases between. CDR3 length: 11 residues. CDR3 sequence reads: CASSVKETQYF. The CDR3 DNA is TGTGCCAGCAGCGTTAAAGAGACCCAGTACTTC.

This chain joins TRBV29-1 and TRBJ2-7; TRBD2 might be the D (6 bases). CDR1 is SQVTM and CDR2 is ANQGSEA in the germline V gene. CDR3 length: 13 residues. The ends were cut back, 6 bases at V and 3 bases at J, with 15 bases in the middle. In DNA, the CDR3 is TGCAGCGTCACCTTAGCGGCGAGCTACGAGCAGTACTTC. Translation: CSVTLAASYEQYF.

The gene calls are TRBV30 and TRBJ2-7; D is possibly TRBD1 or TRBD2 (5 bases each). The CDR3 totals 11 residues. V was trimmed by 4 bases and J by 6 bases, leaving 10 bases between them. From germline, CDR1 is GTSNPN and CDR2 SVGIG (reference sequence). The CDR3 nucleotides are TGTGCCTGGAAATACGGGACCGAGCAGTACTTC. Encoded protein: CAWKYGTEQYF.

The chain recombines TRBV6-6 with TRBJ1-1; the match to TRBD1 covers 7 bases. V trimming: 6 bases; J trimming: 4 bases; junction bases outside the gene matches: 5. CDR3 length equals 13 residues. The germline V gene has CDR1 MNHNY and CDR2 SVGAGI (reference sequence). Written as DNA, the CDR3 is TGTGCCAGCAGCCCCCAGGGGGGCACTGAAGCTTTCTTT. Protein: CASSPQGGTEAFF.

The chain employs TRBV2 and TRBJ1-5, with 8 bases fitting TRBD1. The CDR3 length is 14 residues. V gave up 6 bases and J gave up 7 bases; unmatched junction bases: 8. Germline lookup yields CDR1 SNHLY and CDR2 FYNNEI. The CDR3 sequence is CASRGTGSRQPQHF. DNA for the CDR3: TGTGCCAGCAGGGGGACAGGCTCCCGGCAGCCCCAGCATTTT. The complete variable domain, with remaining parts taken from reference TRBV2 and TRBJ1-5, reads EPEVTQTPSHQVTQMGQEVILRCVPISNHLYFYWYRQILGQKVEFLVSFYNNEISEKSEIFDDQFSVERPDGSNFTLKIRSTKLEDSAMYFCASRGTGSRQPQHFGDGTRLSIL.

CDR3 nucleotide sequence: TGTGCCACTCTCGGGGTGGACACTGAAGCTTTCTTT. Residues: CATLGVDTEAFF. The V and J genes are TRBV2 and TRBJ1-1; no firm D call. The CDR3 length is 12 residues. V was clipped by 10 bases and J by 3 bases, with 12 bases between them. The germline V gene encodes CDR1 SNHLY and CDR2 FYNNEI.

The chain carries TRBV5-8 and TRBJ2-2; a weak D match, TRBD2 (6 bases). The ends were cut back, 2 bases at V and 1 base at J, with 12 bases in the middle. This CDR3 spans 16 amino acids. From germline, CDR1 is SGHTS and CDR2 YDEGEE. CDR3 sequence reads: CASSFRWRGNTGELFF. In nucleotides, the CDR3 is TGTGCCAGCAGCTTTCGTTGGCGGGGGAACACCGGGGAGCTGTTTTTT.

The chain joins TRBV4-1 to TRBJ1-5; no definite D call. The CDR3 length is 15 residues. The germline V and J ends were trimmed by 0 bases and 4 bases, with 10 bases remaining between them. Germline-derived CDR1 and CDR2 are MGHRA and YSYEKL. The CDR3 here is CASSQDLGQNQPQHF. CDR3 sequence (DNA): TGCGCCAGCAGCCAAGATCTAGGGCAGAATCAGCCCCAGCATTTT.

The rearrangement uses TRBV7-6 and TRBJ2-1; 7 bases align to TRBD1. Germline CDR1 SGHVS, CDR2 FNYEAQ. CDR3 size: 16 residues. Germline trimming cut 1 base from V and 8 bases from J; bases unmatched to any gene: 11. CDR3 bases: TGTGCCAGCAGCTTAGGAGTTAGCAGGGACAGCCATGAGCAGTTCTTC. Amino acid sequence: CASSLGVSRDSHEQFF.

The chain is built from TRBV2 and TRBJ2-7; TRBD2 matches at 10 bases. The junction had 11 bases not matched to a gene; V was cut back by 7 bases and J by 2 bases. CDR3 length equals 16 residues. CDR1 and CDR2 from the germline V gene are SNHLY and FYNNEI. CDR3 protein: CASKGPTSGGAYEQYF. In DNA form, the CDR3 reads TGTGCCAGCAAGGGACCCACGAGCGGGGGGGCCTACGAGCAGTACTTC.

This clone came up a few times. The genes are TRBV5-1 and TRBJ2-7; D remains ambiguous. The CDR3 runs to 16 residues. The germline V and J ends were trimmed by 1 base and 0 bases, with 14 bases remaining between them. Germline CDR1 and CDR2: SGHRS and YFSETQ. CDR3 nucleotides: TGCGCCAGCAGCTTGACCGGACGTCCGAGCTCCTACGAGCAGTACTTC. It specifies CASSLTGRPSSYEQYF.

This clone was detected only a few times. The rearrangement joins TRBV19 to TRBJ1-3, with TRBD1 matching 7 bases. After removal of 6 bases from V and 1 base from J, the junction contained 3 bases not matched to a gene. There are 14 residues in the CDR3. Germline CDR1 reads LNHDA; CDR2 reads SQIVND (reference sequence). CDR3 in amino acids: CASSRTGSGNTIYF. For the CDR3, the DNA is TGTGCCAGTAGCCGGACAGGTTCTGGAAACACCATATATTTT. Together with reference TRBV19 and TRBJ1-3, the CDR3 gives the full variable domain: DGGITQSPKYLFRKEGQNVTLSCEQNLNHDAMYWYRQDPGQGLRLIYYSQIVNDFQKGDIAEGYSVSREKKESFPLTVTSAQKNPTAFYLCASSRTGSGNTIYFGEGSWLTVV.

The rearrangement links TRBV4-1 to TRBJ2-7; 7 bases fit TRBD1. Germline trimming cut 1 base from V and 7 bases from J; bases unmatched to any gene: 13. There are 16 residues in the CDR3. Germline CDR1 MGHRA, CDR2 YSYEKL. As DNA, the CDR3 is TGCGCCAGCAGCCAAGGTGGAGACAGGGATGTTTGGGAGCAGTACTTC. Translation: CASSQGGDRDVWEQYF.

This clone was detected only a few times. The chain uses TRBV29-1 and TRBJ2-7; the D call may be TRBD1 or TRBD2 (5 bases each). This CDR3 has 16 residues. Trimming took 4 bases from V and 2 from J, leaving 21 bases between them. CDR1 and CDR2 (germline): SQVTM, ANQGSEA. The CDR3 DNA follows: TGCAGCGTTGTAAGCGGAAGGGTAGACAGAACCTACGAGCAGTACTTC. Translating it yields CSVVSGRVDRTYEQYF.

This clone was found once. V and J are TRBV6-1 and TRBJ1-5; D not resolved. V dropped 3 bases and J dropped 1 base, with 10 bases sitting between them. The CDR3 consists of 15 residues. Germline V lookup: CDR1 MNHNS, CDR2 SASEGT. In DNA, the CDR3 is TGTGCCAGCAGTGACCTAGTTTTAAGCAATCAGCCCCAGCATTTT. Translated: CASSDLVLSNQPQHF.

The chain employs TRBV4-1 and TRBJ1-5; the D is unclear. V lost 0 bases and J lost 2, with 11 bases in between. CDR3 length equals 16 residues. Germline V gene data show CDR1 as MGHRA and CDR2 as YSYEKL. This chain's CDR3 is CASSQDEGIRNQPQHF. DNA for the CDR3: TGCGCCAGCAGCCAAGATGAAGGGATCCGCAATCAGCCCCAGCATTTT.

The count of this clone is one. V usage is TRBV5-1 and J usage is TRBJ2-1, with D possibly being TRBD2 (7 bases). The V gene's germline CDR1 is SGHRS and CDR2 YFSETQ. V was cut by 5 bases and J by 5 bases, with 14 bases left in between. The CDR3 is 14 residues long. The CDR3 spells CASSPGGYDNEQFF. DNA for the CDR3: TGCGCCAGCAGTCCGGGGGGCTACGACAATGAGCAGTTCTTC.

The V call is TRBV4-1, the J call TRBJ2-3; D is unresolved. In germline, CDR1 is MGHRA, CDR2 YSYEKL. The CDR3 has 13 residues. Trimming shortened V by 3 bases and J by 2 bases, and 6 bases separated the two germline ends. CDR3 protein: CASSQEITDTQYF. The CDR3 DNA sequence: TGCGCCAGCAGCCAGGAAATCACAGATACGCAGTATTTT.

This clone was picked up a small number of times. The gene calls are TRBV27 and TRBJ1-2; no clear D gene. CDR3 length equals 14 residues. The germline gives CDR1 MNHEY, CDR2 SMNVEV (reference sequence). V lost 6 bases, J lost 7 bases, and 18 bases lay in between. CDR3 sequence: CASSPSTLISGYTF. CDR3 in DNA: TGTGCCAGCAGCCCCTCCACGTTAATATCTGGCTACACCTTC.

The V call is TRBV20-1, the J call TRBJ2-3; D is ambiguous. CDR3 size: 11 residues. Germline V gene lookup returns CDR1 DFQATT and CDR2 SNEGSKA (reference sequence). Trimming shortened V by 7 bases and J by 4 bases, and 9 bases separated the two germline ends. The CDR3 loop is CSERTSDTQYF. CDR3 DNA: TGCAGTGAGAGGACCTCAGATACGCAGTATTTT.